This TCR beta chain was captured by sequencing in a study of spatial heterogeneity in lung cancer. Study-wide background: Detection of beta-chain sequences consistently exceeded that of alpha-chain sequences.

As to time point: sample taken at primary tumor resection. Unsorted tumor, nontumor lung tissue or cryopreserved PBMC supplied the whole RNA. There were 70 to 80 donors, all of them untreated patients with early-stage non-small cell lung cancer. TCR cDNA molecules were tagged individually, and each one carried a unique molecular identifier. Each CDR3 protein gets one entry after TCRdb re-called the 5' RACE reads with MiXCR. The table shows 3,500 to 5,000 distinct CDR3 sequences, with approximately 55% occurring only once. From germline, CDR1 is SGHRS and CDR2 YFSETQ. This CDR3 spans 14 amino acids. V shed 4 bases and J shed 4 bases, with 14 bases lying between them. This clonotype was seen only a few times. As yet, its antigen is unknown. This beta chain slipped into a library made for alpha chains as a stray read, so its size is not meaningful. Study-wide points: Blood carried ubiquitous expanded tumor TCRs more at resection than follow-up.

The receptor was derived from a female donor with early-stage non-small cell lung cancer. The source material was PBMCs, sampled at surgery. The rearrangement uses TRBV5-1 and TRBJ2-5; D remains unclear. CDR3 sequence: CASSLDLLGETQYF. The CDR3 DNA follows: TGCGCCAGCAGCCTGGACCTCCTCGGAGAGACCCAGTACTTC.